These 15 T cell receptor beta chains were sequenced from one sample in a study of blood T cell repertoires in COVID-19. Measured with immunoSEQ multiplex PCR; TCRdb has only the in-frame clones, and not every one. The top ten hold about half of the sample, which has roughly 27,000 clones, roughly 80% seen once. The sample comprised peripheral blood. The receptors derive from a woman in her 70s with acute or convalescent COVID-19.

CDR3 amino acids: CASSRDKNTEAFF. The CDR3, as DNA: TGTGCCAGCTCCCGGGACAAGAACACTGAAGCTTTCTTT. The rearrangement joins TRBV18 to TRBJ1-1; perhaps TRBD1 as D (6 bases). The CDR3 is 13 residues long. CDR1 KGHSH and CDR2 LQKENI come from the germline V gene. The V and J ends lost 6 bases and 1 base respectively, with 9 bases between them.

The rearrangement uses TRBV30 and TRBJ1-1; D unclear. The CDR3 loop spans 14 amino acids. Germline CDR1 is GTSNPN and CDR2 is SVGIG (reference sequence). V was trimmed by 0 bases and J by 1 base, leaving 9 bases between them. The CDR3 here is CAWSVLRGNTEAFF. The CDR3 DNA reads TGTGCCTGGAGTGTACTTCGGGGGAACACTGAAGCTTTCTTT.

The CDR3 sequence: CASSSLSQGGYNEQFF. Written as DNA, the CDR3 is TGTGCCAGCAGCTCCCTTTCACAGGGGGGCTACAATGAGCAGTTCTTC. The V gene is TRBV28, the J gene TRBJ2-1; 8 bases align to TRBD1. Germline CDR1 is MDHEN and CDR2 is SYDVKM. V shed 6 bases and J 3 bases; nucleotides not matched to a gene: 10. The CDR3 runs to 16 residues.

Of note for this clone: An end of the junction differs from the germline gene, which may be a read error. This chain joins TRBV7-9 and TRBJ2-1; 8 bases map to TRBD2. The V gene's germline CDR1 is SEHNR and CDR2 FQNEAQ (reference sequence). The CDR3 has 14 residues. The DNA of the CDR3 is TGTGCCAGCAGCATAGCGACTAGCGTCAATGAGCAGTTCTTC. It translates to CASSIATSVNEQFF.

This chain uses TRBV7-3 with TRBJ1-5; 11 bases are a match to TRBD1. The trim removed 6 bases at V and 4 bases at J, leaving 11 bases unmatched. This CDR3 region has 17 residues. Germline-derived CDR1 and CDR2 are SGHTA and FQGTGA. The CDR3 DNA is TGTGCCAGCAGTCCGCCGGGACAGGGGGTTCCTAATCAGCCCCAGCATTTT. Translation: CASSPPGQGVPNQPQHF.

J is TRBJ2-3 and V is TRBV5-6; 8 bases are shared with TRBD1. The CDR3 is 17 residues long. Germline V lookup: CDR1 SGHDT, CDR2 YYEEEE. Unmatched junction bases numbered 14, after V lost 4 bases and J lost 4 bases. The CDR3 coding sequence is TGTGCCAGCAGCCAGAACCCGGACAGGGTGAGGGCAGATACGCAGTATTTT. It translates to CASSQNPDRVRADTQYF.

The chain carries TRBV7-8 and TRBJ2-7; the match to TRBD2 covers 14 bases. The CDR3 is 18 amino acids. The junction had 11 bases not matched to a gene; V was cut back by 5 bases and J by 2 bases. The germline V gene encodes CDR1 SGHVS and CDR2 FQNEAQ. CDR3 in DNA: TGTGCCAGCAGCCGCGGGACTAGCGGGAGAGAATTTACCTACGAGCAGTACTTC. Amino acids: CASSRGTSGREFTYEQYF.

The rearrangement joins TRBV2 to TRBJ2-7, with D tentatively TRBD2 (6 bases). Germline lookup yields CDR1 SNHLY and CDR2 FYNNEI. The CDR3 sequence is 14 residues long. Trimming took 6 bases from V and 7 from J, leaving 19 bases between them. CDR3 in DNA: TGTGCCAGCAGATCACCCCGGGGGACGGGGGAGCAGTACTTC. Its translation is CASRSPRGTGEQYF.

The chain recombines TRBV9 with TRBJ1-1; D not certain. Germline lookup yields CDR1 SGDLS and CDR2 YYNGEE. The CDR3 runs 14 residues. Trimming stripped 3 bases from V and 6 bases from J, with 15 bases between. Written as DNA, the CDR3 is TGTGCCAGCAGCGCCTACATGGGAGTCTCTGAAGCTTTCTTT. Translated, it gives CASSAYMGVSEAFF.

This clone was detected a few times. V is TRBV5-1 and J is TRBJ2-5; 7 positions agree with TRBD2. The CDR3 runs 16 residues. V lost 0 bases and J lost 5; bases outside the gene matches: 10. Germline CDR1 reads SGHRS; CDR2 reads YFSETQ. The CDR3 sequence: CASSLGSFGGGETQYF. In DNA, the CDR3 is TGCGCCAGCAGCTTGGGGTCCTTCGGGGGAGGGGAGACCCAGTACTTC. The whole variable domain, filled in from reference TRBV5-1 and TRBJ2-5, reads KAGVTQTPRYLIKTRGQQVTLSCSPISGHRSVSWYQQTPGQGLQFLFEYFSETQRNKGNFPGRFSGRQFSNSRSEMNVSTLELGDSALYLCASSLGSFGGGETQYFGPGTRLLVL.

The CDR3 DNA sequence: TGTGCCAGCAAGGTAGGGGTGCACTATGGCTACACCTTC. This encodes CASKVGVHYGYTF. V gene TRBV28 combines with J gene TRBJ1-2; possible D gene TRBD1, 5 bases. The CDR3 covers 13 residues. Germline loops: CDR1 MDHEN, CDR2 SYDVKM. V was shortened by 7 bases and J by 3 bases, with 12 bases between the two germline ends.

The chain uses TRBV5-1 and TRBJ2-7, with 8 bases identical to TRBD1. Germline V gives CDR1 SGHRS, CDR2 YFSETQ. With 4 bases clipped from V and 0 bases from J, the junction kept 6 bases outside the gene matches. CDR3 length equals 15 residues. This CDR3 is CASSPGQGASYEQYF. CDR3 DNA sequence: TGCGCCAGCAGCCCAGGACAGGGAGCCTCCTACGAGCAGTACTTC.

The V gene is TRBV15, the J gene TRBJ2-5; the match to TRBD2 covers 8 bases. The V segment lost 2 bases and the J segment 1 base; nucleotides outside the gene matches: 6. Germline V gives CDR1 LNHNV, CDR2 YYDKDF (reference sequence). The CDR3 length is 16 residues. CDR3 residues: CATSRNSGTGQETQYF. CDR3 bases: TGTGCCACCAGCAGAAATAGCGGGACCGGCCAAGAGACCCAGTACTTC.

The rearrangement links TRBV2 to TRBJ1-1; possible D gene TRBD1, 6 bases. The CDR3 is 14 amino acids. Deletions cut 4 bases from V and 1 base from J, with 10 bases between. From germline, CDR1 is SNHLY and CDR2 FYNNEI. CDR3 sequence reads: CASSGKQGNTEAFF. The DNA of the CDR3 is TGTGCCAGCAGTGGGAAACAGGGGAACACTGAAGCTTTCTTT.

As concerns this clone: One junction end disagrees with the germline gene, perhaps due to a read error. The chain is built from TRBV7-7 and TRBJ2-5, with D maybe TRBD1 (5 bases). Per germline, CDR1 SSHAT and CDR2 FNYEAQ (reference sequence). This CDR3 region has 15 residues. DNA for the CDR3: TGTGCTAGCAGCTTAGATGGGCAGCCAGGGGAGACCCAGTACTTC. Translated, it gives CASSLDGQPGETQYF.